A single sample is the source of the 8 T cell receptor beta chains below, sequenced in a study of blood T cell repertoires in COVID-19. Generated by immunoSEQ multiplex PCR, the TCRdb table keeps only in-frame clones and is missing some. The sample gives 150,000 to 200,000 clones, roughly 87% of which show up once; around 1.4% is in the top ten. Material: peripheral blood. Every receptor here comes from a woman in her forties or fifties with acute or convalescent COVID-19.

The chain employs TRBV2 and TRBJ1-5; TRBD1 agrees at 7 bases. V shed 6 bases, J shed 1 base, and the junction held 3 bases outside the gene matches. The germline gives CDR1 SNHLY, CDR2 FYNNEI. The CDR3 loop spans 14 amino acids. In DNA form, the CDR3 reads TGTGCCAGCAGCGGGGACAGCAGCAATCAGCCCCAGCATTTT. Translated: CASSGDSSNQPQHF. Drawing the rest from reference TRBV2 and TRBJ1-5, the complete variable domain is EPEVTQTPSHQVTQMGQEVILRCVPISNHLYFYWYRQILGQKVEFLVSFYNNEISEKSEIFDDQFSVERPDGSNFTLKIRSTKLEDSAMYFCASSGDSSNQPQHFGDGTRLSIL.

The chain recombines TRBV28 with TRBJ1-1, with D tentatively TRBD1 (5 bases). Trimming stripped 5 bases from V and 3 bases from J, with 13 bases between. This CDR3 spans 14 amino acids. Germline-derived CDR1 and CDR2 are MDHEN and SYDVKM. The CDR3 here is CASSPLGGYTEAFF. The CDR3 bases are TGTGCCAGCAGTCCGTTGGGGGGGTACACTGAAGCTTTCTTT.

The rearrangement uses TRBV4-1 and TRBJ1-2; 7 positions match TRBD1. CDR3 length: 14 amino acids. CDR1 and CDR2 (germline): MGHRA, YSYEKL. V lost 4 bases and J lost 4; bases outside the gene matches: 6. The CDR3 protein is CASSPGQVGYGYTF. DNA for the CDR3: TGCGCCAGCAGCCCTGGACAGGTCGGCTATGGCTACACCTTC.

The rearrangement uses TRBV19 and TRBJ2-7, with TRBD1 matching 9 bases. The V segment lost 7 bases and the J segment 3 bases; nucleotides outside the gene matches: 10. Germline V lookup: CDR1 LNHDA, CDR2 SQIVND (reference sequence). This CDR3 is 15 amino acids long. The CDR3 region is CASTPDRGSYYEQYF. CDR3 nucleotides: TGTGCCAGTACACCGGACAGGGGATCCTACTACGAGCAGTACTTC.

This clone occurred once. Other DNA sequences in this specimen translate into the identical CDR3. The V gene is TRBV6-5, the J gene TRBJ1-1, with 7 positions matching TRBD1. V was pared by 5 bases and J by 8 bases, with 2 bases of the junction left unmatched. Germline lookup yields CDR1 MNHEY and CDR2 SVGAGI. CDR3 length: 11 amino acids. The CDR3 DNA reads as TGTGCCAGCAGTAGACAGGGAGAAGCTTTCTTT. Translating gives CASSRQGEAFF.

The chain is built from TRBV2 and TRBJ1-4; a possible D gene is TRBD1 (6 bases). The CDR3 sequence is 14 residues long. V was shortened by 7 bases and J by 4 bases, with 13 bases between the two germline ends. The germline gives CDR1 SNHLY, CDR2 FYNNEI. CDR3 sequence reads: CASNPGVINEKLFF. The CDR3 DNA follows: TGTGCCAGCAACCCAGGGGTAATTAATGAAAAACTGTTTTTT.

The chain joins TRBV13 to TRBJ2-3; D perhaps matches TRBD2 (5 bases). The V gene's germline CDR1 is PRHDT and CDR2 FYEKMQ (reference sequence). The CDR3 totals 15 residues. Trimming took 3 bases from V and 2 from J, leaving 12 bases between them. CDR3 DNA: TGTGCCAGCAGCTTGGGGAGTGTCCCCACAGATACGCAGTATTTT. This sequence encodes CASSLGSVPTDTQYF.

This clone was detected only a few times. The chain employs TRBV6-1 and TRBJ1-5; D call uncertain. The CDR3 totals 14 residues. Per germline, CDR1 MNHNS and CDR2 SASEGT. V lost 2 bases, J lost 1 base, and 6 bases lay in between. CDR3 coding DNA: TGTGCCAGCAGTGAACAGTGGAGCAATCAGCCCCAGCATTTT. It encodes CASSEQWSNQPQHF.